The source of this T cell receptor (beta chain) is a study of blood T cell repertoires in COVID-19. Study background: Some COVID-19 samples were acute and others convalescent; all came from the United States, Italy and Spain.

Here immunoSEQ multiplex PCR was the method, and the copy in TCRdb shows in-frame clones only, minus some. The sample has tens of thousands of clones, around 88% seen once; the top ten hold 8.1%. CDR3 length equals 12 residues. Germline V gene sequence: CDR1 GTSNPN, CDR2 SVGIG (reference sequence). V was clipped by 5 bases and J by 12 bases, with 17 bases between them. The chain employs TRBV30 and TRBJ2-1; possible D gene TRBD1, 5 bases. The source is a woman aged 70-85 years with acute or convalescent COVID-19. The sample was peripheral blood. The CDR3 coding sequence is TGTGCCTGGGAGCCTGCTGGGGCAGGGCAGTTCTTC. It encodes CAWEPAGAGQFF.